This TCR beta chain derives from a study of T cells in Graves' hyperthyroidism and ophthalmopathy. Study-level information: The blood sample was taken at first diagnosis, before treatment began.

Study-wide findings and caveats: Also found in blood were most expanded thyroid clonotypes above 0.001.

Germline V gene lookup returns CDR1 SGHKS and CDR2 YYEKEE (reference sequence). Trimming took 0 bases from V and 8 from J; bases not matched to a gene: 4. CDR3 length: 16 amino acids. A roughly 10 ml volume of fresh peripheral blood provided the PBMCs. This clonotype was seen repeatedly, ten times or more. Its antigen remains unidentified. Regions amplified from RNA transcripts were the TCR beta CDR3 regions. In the first-round RT-PCR of the TCR CDR3, the HTBI primer set was used. TCRdb ran MiXCR on the multiplex PCR reads and lists one entry per CDR3 protein. Of around 35,000 distinct CDR3 sequences in the sample, roughly 52% are singletons; the top ten hold roughly 15%.

The TCR was taken from a man aged 35-49 years with Graves' ophthalmopathy. The sequenced sample consisted of blood. The chain carries TRBV5-5 and TRBJ1-6, with 11 bases matching TRBD1. The CDR3 loop reads CASSLGGQGEYSPLHF. In DNA, the CDR3 is TGTGCCAGCAGCTTGGGGGGACAGGGGGAATATTCACCCCTCCACTTT.